This T cell receptor beta chain was identified during a study of blood T cell repertoires in COVID-19. Study details: Nucleic acid was either cDNA or gDNA, and it came from T cells, B-cell-depleted T cells, or PBMCs.

The CDR3 sequence is 14 residues long. Looked up from germline, CDR1 is SGHNT and CDR2 is YYREEE (reference sequence). Trimming at V came to 4 bases and at J to 3 bases, leaving 2 bases not matched to a gene. Original data processing: Nucleated cell number was recorded as an estimate derived from reference gene primer amplification. Clones were read by immunoSEQ multiplex PCR, and TCRdb kept only the in-frame ones, dropping some. The V and J calls and clone size were taken over from that table, and D and trimming were inferred from the DNA. The table shows around 56,000 clones, with more than 75% occurring only once.

Sequencing used peripheral blood. The V gene is TRBV5-4, the J gene TRBJ2-7, with 12 positions matching TRBD2. The receptor was derived from a man in his sixties with acute or convalescent COVID-19. The CDR3: CASSPTSGGYEQYF. The CDR3 bases are TGTGCCAGCAGCCCGACTAGCGGGGGCTACGAGCAGTACTTC.